The 21 T cell receptor beta chains below all came from one sample that was sequenced in a study of control samples from healthy donors and cancer patients. Using immunoSEQ multiplex PCR, the repertoire was profiled, and TCRdb retains in-frame clones only, with some absent. The sample records 90,000 to 150,000 clones, approximately 89% being singletons. Sample: blood. The receptors shown here come from a man between 35 and 55 years old in good health.

The chain combines TRBV12-2 with TRBJ1-2. TRBV12-2 is marked as a pseudogene. CDR3 length: 16 amino acids. The CDR3 nucleotides are TGTGCAAGTCGCTCCTCCGGGACGGGGTCTAACTATGGCTACACCTTC. Its translation: CASRSSGTGSNYGYTF.

With regard to this clone: The same CDR3 is also encoded by other DNA sequences in this sample. The chain uses TRBV18 and TRBJ1-2; 9 positions agree with TRBD1. The CDR3 extends over 15 amino acids. Losses at the gene ends were 6 bases for V and 6 bases for J; bases not matched to a gene: 11. CDR1 is KGHSH, CDR2 LQKENI, per germline. The CDR3 DNA reads TGTGCCAGCTCGGACCAAACAGGGGGCTGGAATGGCTACACCTTC. As protein: CASSDQTGGWNGYTF.

This chain links TRBV12-3 or TRBV12-4 with TRBJ2-2; possible D gene TRBD1, 6 bases. The V gene lost 7 bases and the J gene lost 7 bases, with 10 bases spanning the gap. This CDR3 is built from 12 residues. The CDR3 loop reads CASTGESGELFF. As DNA, the CDR3 is TGTGCCAGCACAGGGGAAAGCGGGGAGCTGTTTTTT.

This sequence joins TRBV9 and TRBJ2-2; TRBD1 is a possible D gene (5 bases). Trimming left V 0 bases short and J 7 bases short, with 7 bases between. The CDR3 spans 13 residues. Germline assignment: CDR1 SGDLS and CDR2 YYNGEE. CDR3 amino acids: CASSVGGVGELFF. The CDR3 coding sequence is TGTGCCAGCAGCGTAGGGGGCGTCGGGGAGCTGTTTTTT. The variable domain in full, completed from reference TRBV9 and TRBJ2-2, reads DSGVTQTPKHLITATGQRVTLRCSPRSGDLSVYWYQQSLDQGLQFLIQYYNGEERAKGNILERFSAQQFPDLHSELNLSSLELGDSALYFCASSVGGVGELFFGEGSRLTVL.

On this clone itself: This sample also contains other DNA sequences that code for the same CDR3. The rearrangement uses TRBV7-3 and TRBJ1-1, with D maybe TRBD1 (5 bases). The V gene lost 2 bases and the J gene lost 1 base, with 8 bases spanning the gap. CDR3 length: 14 residues. CDR1 is SGHTA and CDR2 is FQGTGA in the germline V gene. The CDR3 spells CASSLQGGNTEAFF. CDR3 coding DNA: TGTGCCAGCAGCTTACAGGGAGGGAACACTGAAGCTTTCTTT.

The chain couples TRBV30 to TRBJ2-2; D is ambiguous. This CDR3 has 11 amino acids. V shed 4 bases and J shed 3 bases, with 3 bases lying between them. The V gene's germline CDR1 is GTSNPN and CDR2 SVGIG (reference sequence). The CDR3 DNA follows: TGTGCCTGGACTGACACCGGGGAGCTGTTTTTT. This codes for CAWTDTGELFF.

V and J are TRBV7-9 and TRBJ1-6; weak D call: TRBD1 (5 bases). Trimming pared 5 bases from V and 3 bases from J, leaving 14 bases between. The CDR3 is 16 amino acids. Germline loops: CDR1 SEHNR, CDR2 FQNEAQ (reference sequence). CDR3 residues: CASSPLRRDYNSPLHF. The CDR3 region has the DNA TGTGCCAGCAGCCCTCTCCGCAGGGACTATAATTCACCCCTCCACTTT.

This sequence joins TRBV25-1 and TRBJ2-7; D gene unclear. V was cut by 5 bases and J by 0 bases, with 14 bases left in between. Germline CDR1 MGHDK, CDR2 SYGVNS. This CDR3 has 15 amino acids. CDR3 coding DNA: TGTGCCAGCAGTCCCCAACCCCCCGGCTCCTACGAGCAGTACTTC. This codes for CASSPQPPGSYEQYF.

This clone was seen more than once but under ten times. The chain has TRBV5-1 and TRBJ2-3, with a weak D call TRBD1 (5 bases). Germline V gene lookup returns CDR1 SGHRS and CDR2 YFSETQ. This CDR3 comprises 16 residues. V lost 0 bases and J lost 0, with 11 bases in between. The CDR3 region is CASSLGQISSTDTQYF. The CDR3 bases are TGCGCCAGCAGCTTGGGACAGATTTCTAGCACAGATACGCAGTATTTT.

CDR3 amino acids: CASSLDDRGRDTQYF. The CDR3 DNA is TGTGCCAGCAGCTTAGATGACAGGGGGAGAGATACGCAGTATTTT. The chain has TRBV11-3 and TRBJ2-3; 9 nucleotides match TRBD1. This CDR3 comprises 15 residues. J was trimmed by 5 bases and V by 0 bases; bases with no gene match: 3. Germline assignment: CDR1 SGHNT and CDR2 YENEEA.

V gene TRBV7-9 combines with J gene TRBJ2-3, with unresolved D. Trimming pared 1 base from V and 0 bases from J, leaving 5 bases between. This CDR3 contains 14 residues. Per germline, CDR1 SEHNR and CDR2 FQNEAQ (reference sequence). CDR3 in DNA: TGTGCCAGCAGCTTAGGGCAGAGCACAGATACGCAGTATTTT. Protein product: CASSLGQSTDTQYF.

This chain links TRBV14 with TRBJ1-2; the D is unclear. Trimming cost V 5 bases and J 8 bases, with 24 bases left between them. This CDR3 contains 16 residues. Germline-derived CDR1 and CDR2 are SGHDN and FVKESK. The CDR3 sequence: CASSFYADYPPRGYTF. The CDR3 DNA reads TGTGCCAGCAGCTTTTACGCGGATTACCCCCCCCGGGGCTACACCTTC.

The V call is TRBV3-1 (or the pseudogene TRBV3-2), the J call TRBJ1-1; a weak D match, TRBD1 (6 bases). CDR1 is LGHDT, CDR2 YNNKEL, per germline (reference sequence). V dropped 5 bases and J dropped 4 bases, with 17 bases sitting between them. The length of the CDR3 is 15 residues. In DNA, the CDR3 is TGTGCCAGCAGCGCCCATTCAGGGGCCCCCACTGAAGCTTTCTTT. It translates to CASSAHSGAPTEAFF.

The rearrangement links TRBV19 to TRBJ2-3; 8 bases line up with TRBD2. The trim removed 9 bases at V and 3 bases at J, leaving 11 bases unmatched. The CDR3 loop spans 15 amino acids. The germline CDR1 and CDR2 sequences are LNHDA and SQIVND (reference sequence). CDR3 sequence reads: CASTTRGGRTDTQYF. CDR3 DNA: TGTGCCAGCACCACCCGGGGGGGCCGAACAGATACGCAGTATTTT.

The chain uses TRBV15 and TRBJ1-2; TRBD1 agrees at 10 bases. Germline CDR1 LNHNV, CDR2 YYDKDF (reference sequence). Trimming took 5 bases from V and 4 from J; bases not matched to a gene: 7. The CDR3 covers 15 residues. The CDR3 DNA is TGTGCCACCAGCGTCGACAGGGACAGGGGCTATGGCTACACCTTC. This codes for CATSVDRDRGYGYTF.

This chain connects TRBV4-1 to TRBJ1-1; 9 bases agree with TRBD1. This CDR3 is 14 amino acids long. The V segment lost 5 bases and the J segment 5 bases; nucleotides outside the gene matches: 6. Germline CDR1 reads MGHRA; CDR2 reads YSYEKL. The CDR3 is CASSLGQGLTEAFF. In DNA, the CDR3 is TGCGCCAGCAGCTTAGGACAGGGGTTGACTGAAGCTTTCTTT.

There are a few counts of this clone. V usage is TRBV4-1 and J usage is TRBJ2-7; D could derive from TRBD1 or TRBD2 (5 bases each). The CDR3 is made up of 16 amino acids. V was pared by 4 bases and J by 0 bases, with 16 bases between. From germline, CDR1 is MGHRA and CDR2 YSYEKL. In DNA, the CDR3 is TGCGCCAGCAGCCTGGGGGTGGGGCCCAGCTCCTACGAGCAGTACTTC. It codes for CASSLGVGPSSYEQYF.

The chain is built from TRBV10-2 and TRBJ1-3, with D unresolved. V was trimmed by 6 bases and J by 1 base, leaving 4 bases between them. Germline V gene data show CDR1 as WSHSY and CDR2 as SAAADI. The CDR3 runs to 12 residues. This CDR3 reads CASRTSGNTIYF. The CDR3, as DNA: TGCGCCAGCAGGACGTCTGGAAACACCATATATTTT.

The gene calls are TRBV5-1 and TRBJ1-2, with 8 bases identical to TRBD1. Germline assignment: CDR1 SGHRS and CDR2 YFSETQ. The CDR3 covers 15 residues. Losses at the gene ends were 4 bases for V and 7 bases for J; bases not matched to a gene: 12. The CDR3 is CASSPNSQGAVGYTF. The CDR3 nucleotides read TGCGCCAGCAGCCCAAACTCTCAGGGGGCGGTTGGCTACACCTTC.

The chain couples TRBV5-8 to TRBJ2-7, with D possibly TRBD1 on 6 matching bases. Germline V gives CDR1 SGHTS, CDR2 YDEGEE. V was shortened by 0 bases and J by 1 base, with 8 bases between the two germline ends. The CDR3 is made up of 14 amino acids. As DNA, the CDR3 is TGTGCCAGCAGCTTGGTGGGGGCGTCCTACGAGCAGTACTTC. Amino acids: CASSLVGASYEQYF.

The chain employs TRBV5-1 and TRBJ2-7, with TRBD1 matching 9 bases. The length of the CDR3 is 14 residues. Looked up from germline, CDR1 is SGHRS and CDR2 is YFSETQ. V was clipped by 2 bases and J by 1 base; unmatched bases: 1. CDR3 nucleotides: TGCGCCAGCAGCTTACAGGGGGCGTCCTACGAGCAGTACTTC. This codes for CASSLQGASYEQYF.